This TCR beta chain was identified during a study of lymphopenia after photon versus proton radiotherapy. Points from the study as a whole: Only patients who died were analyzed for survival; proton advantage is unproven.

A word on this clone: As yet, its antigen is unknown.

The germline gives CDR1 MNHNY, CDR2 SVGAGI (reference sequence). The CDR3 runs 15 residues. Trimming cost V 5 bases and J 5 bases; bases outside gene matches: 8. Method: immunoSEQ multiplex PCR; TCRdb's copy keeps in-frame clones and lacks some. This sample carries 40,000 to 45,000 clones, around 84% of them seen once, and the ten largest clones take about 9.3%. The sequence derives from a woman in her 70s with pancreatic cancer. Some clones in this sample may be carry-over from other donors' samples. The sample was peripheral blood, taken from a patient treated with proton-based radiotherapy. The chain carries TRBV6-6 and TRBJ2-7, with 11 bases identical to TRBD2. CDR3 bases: TGTGCCAGCAGTAAACGCGCGGGACTAGCGGACGAGCAGTACTTC. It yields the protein CASSKRAGLADEQYF.